Following are 3 T cell receptor beta chains from one sample sequenced in a study of cytomegalovirus exposure and HLA in healthy donors. PCR involved 60 Vbeta and 13 Jbeta primers. Measured with immunoSEQ multiplex PCR; TCRdb has only the in-frame clones, and not every one. The top ten clones hold around 1.4% of a sample with about 230,000 clones, more than 70% of them seen once. The sequenced material came from PBMCs. These receptors all stem from a human donor in good health.

This clone was seen a single time. This chain uses TRBV19 with TRBJ1-5, with 9 nucleotides matching TRBD1. The V segment lost 7 bases and the J segment 6 bases; nucleotides outside the gene matches: 7. The CDR3 length is 14 residues. From germline, CDR1 is LNHDA and CDR2 SQIVND (reference sequence). The CDR3: CASIMKQGAQPQHF. Here the CDR3 DNA reads TGTGCCAGTATTATGAAACAGGGGGCTCAGCCCCAGCATTTT.

The genes are TRBV2 and TRBJ2-2, with 7 bases aligning to TRBD2. The V gene's germline CDR1 is SNHLY and CDR2 FYNNEI. The trim removed 7 bases at V and 5 bases at J, leaving 7 bases unmatched. CDR3 size: 14 residues. CDR3 amino acids: CASIGGSRTGELFF. The CDR3 DNA reads as TGTGCCAGCATAGGCGGGAGTAGGACCGGGGAGCTGTTTTTT. Filled out from reference TRBV2 and TRBJ2-2, the complete variable domain reads EPEVTQTPSHQVTQMGQEVILRCVPISNHLYFYWYRQILGQKVEFLVSFYNNEISEKSEIFDDQFSVERPDGSNFTLKIRSTKLEDSAMYFCASIGGSRTGELFFGEGSRLTVL.

This clone has a handful of counts. The genes are TRBV2 and TRBJ2-2; the match to TRBD2 covers 8 bases. Losses at the gene ends were 5 bases for V and 3 bases for J; bases not matched to a gene: 5. The CDR3 has 15 amino acids. Germline values: CDR1 SNHLY, CDR2 FYNNEI. The CDR3 here is CASSPIGRDTGELFF. The CDR3 bases are TGTGCCAGCAGTCCTATCGGGAGGGACACCGGGGAGCTGTTTTTT.